One sample yielded the 5 T cell receptor beta chains listed below, sequenced in a study of blood T cells in healthy people across ages. Then a second PCR, running about 7 to 11 cycles, was carried out with a sample-barcoded 5' primer and a J-beta primer mix. TCRdb reprocessed the 5' RACE reads via MiXCR and lists one record per CDR3 protein. The sample has 750,000 to 950,000 distinct CDR3 sequences, roughly 28% seen once. These data are also associated with another study on T cells of mothers and their children.

Sequencing was performed on blood. All receptors derive from a woman between 40 and 50 years old in good health.

This sequence joins TRBV18 and TRBJ1-4, with TRBD1 identical over 7 bases. CDR1 KGHSH and CDR2 LQKENI come from the germline V gene. The junction had 7 bases not matched to a gene; V was cut back by 8 bases and J by 1 base. CDR3 length: 15 amino acids. The chain's CDR3 is CASGGQLGTNEKLFF. DNA for the CDR3: TGTGCCAGCGGGGGACAGCTTGGAACTAATGAAAAACTGTTTTTT.

Note on this clonotype: An end of the junction differs from the germline gene, which may be a read error. The rearrangement uses TRBV5-1 and TRBJ2-7; D call uncertain. CDR1 SGHRS and CDR2 YFSETQ come from the germline V gene. The CDR3 is made up of 12 amino acids. The CDR3 loop is CASSLTSYGQYF. DNA for the CDR3: TGCGCCAGCAGCTTGACCTCCTACGGGCAGTACTTC. The entire variable domain, with the rest obtained from reference TRBV5-1 and TRBJ2-7, is as follows: KAGVTQTPRYLIKTRGQQVTLSCSPISGHRSVSWYQQTPGQGLQFLFEYFSETQRNKGNFPGRFSGRQFSNSRSEMNVSTLELGDSALYLCASSLTSYGQYFGPGTRLTVT.

In its sample, this clonotype was seen once. This chain uses TRBV29-1 with TRBJ2-5; D is unclear. V was cut by 0 bases and J by 7 bases, with 12 bases left in between. The CDR3 sequence is 13 residues long. Germline V gene sequence: CDR1 SQVTM, CDR2 ANQGSEA. The CDR3, as DNA: TGCAGCGTTGAAGATTGGCTGGTAGGGACCCAGTACTTC. Its translation: CSVEDWLVGTQYF.

This clonotype appeared a few times. The V and J genes are TRBV20-1 and TRBJ2-7, with D possibly being TRBD1 (6 bases). Per germline, CDR1 DFQATT and CDR2 SNEGSKA (reference sequence). This CDR3 region has 15 residues. V shed 0 bases and J shed 5 bases, with 17 bases lying between them. CDR3 in DNA: TGCAGTGCTAGAGACTTCAGGGGAGCCCGTCACGAGCAGTACTTC. As protein: CSARDFRGARHEQYF.

This chain links TRBV2 with TRBJ2-3; TRBD2 agrees at 15 bases. V was clipped by 6 bases and J by 5 bases; unmatched bases: 9. The germline CDR1 and CDR2 sequences are SNHLY and FYNNEI. The CDR3 runs to 17 residues. For the CDR3, the DNA is TGTGCCAGCAGACCGGGACTAGCGGGGGGCCTCGGAGATACGCAGTATTTT. Translating gives CASRPGLAGGLGDTQYF.